Shown below are 8 T cell receptor beta chains from a single sample sequenced in a study of identical twins. One entry per CDR3 protein, called by TCRdb with MiXCR from the 5' RACE reads. The table has a few hundred thousand distinct CDR3 sequences, roughly 12% seen once. This same sample was also part of a study on yellow fever vaccine responses in identical twins.

The specimen was CD8+ T cells sorted from blood. The receptors stem from a woman aged 18-29 years in good health.

This clonotype appeared a few times. The chain has TRBV6-5 and TRBJ2-3; a weak D match, TRBD2 (6 bases). Germline-derived CDR1 and CDR2 are MNHEY and SVGAGI. Trimming took off 3 bases at V and 4 bases at J, with 17 bases between the two ends. The CDR3 has 16 residues. Here the CDR3 reads CASSYSTGGTADTQYF. The CDR3 bases are TGTGCCAGCAGTTATTCCACAGGAGGGACCGCAGATACGCAGTATTTT.

This clonotype was picked up a small number of times. The V gene is TRBV2, the J gene TRBJ2-7, with 8 bases aligning to TRBD2. Trimming took 6 bases from V and 2 from J; bases not matched to a gene: 12. CDR3 length equals 16 residues. Germline loops: CDR1 SNHLY, CDR2 FYNNEI. CDR3 protein: CASSGLAVRLAYEQYF. The CDR3, as DNA: TGTGCCAGCAGCGGACTAGCTGTTCGATTGGCCTACGAGCAGTACTTC.

This clonotype was seen a handful of times. The rearrangement joins TRBV11-2 to TRBJ2-5; no reliable D call. Trimming took 6 bases from V and 2 from J, leaving 10 bases between them. The CDR3 covers 13 residues. The germline gives CDR1 SGHAT, CDR2 FQNNGV. Written as DNA, the CDR3 is TGTGCCAGCAGGGAGACACAACAAGAGACCCAGTACTTC. This translates into CASRETQQETQYF.

CDR3 sequence (DNA): TGTGCCAGCAGCTTGGGGTCGTCGTACGAAATTACGTTCTCTGGGGCCAACGTCCTGACTTTC. Protein product: CASSLGSSYEITFSGANVLTF. V is TRBV5-6 and J is TRBJ2-6; D is unclear. Germline assignment: CDR1 SGHDT and CDR2 YYEEEE. Trimming took off 0 bases at V and 0 bases at J, with 22 bases between the two ends. The CDR3 is 21 residues long.

CDR3 loop: CASSLELAGIYNEQFF. The CDR3 nucleotides are TGTGCCAGCAGCTTAGAACTAGCGGGAATCTACAATGAGCAGTTCTTC. This chain connects TRBV7-8 to TRBJ2-1, with 10 bases fitting TRBD2. The V gene's germline CDR1 is SGHVS and CDR2 FQNEAQ. This CDR3 spans 16 amino acids. The V segment lost 1 base and the J segment 3 bases; nucleotides outside the gene matches: 3.

V gene TRBV13 combines with J gene TRBJ2-1, with D possibly TRBD1 on 5 matching bases. Germline CDR1 and CDR2: PRHDT and FYEKMQ (reference sequence). Trimming took off 2 bases at V and 8 bases at J, with 19 bases between the two ends. CDR3 length equals 16 residues. The CDR3 spells CASSLILAGLVDEQFF. The CDR3 DNA is TGTGCCAGCAGCTTAATTCTCGCAGGGTTGGTTGATGAGCAGTTCTTC.

The sample holds a few counts of this clonotype. The chain joins TRBV7-3 to TRBJ2-1; D possibly corresponds to TRBD2 (5 bases). Deletions cut 3 bases from V and 8 bases from J, with 14 bases between. Germline V lookup: CDR1 SGHTA, CDR2 FQGTGA. The CDR3 covers 14 residues. The CDR3 loop reads CASSFGVSGDEQFF. The CDR3 nucleotides read TGTGCCAGCAGCTTCGGGGTTAGTGGGGATGAGCAGTTCTTC.

This clonotype was seen more than once but under ten times. The chain joins TRBV10-3 to TRBJ1-1, with D maybe TRBD1 (6 bases). Trimming left V 4 bases short and J 1 base short, with 19 bases between. The CDR3 has 17 residues. Germline CDR1 ENHRY, CDR2 SYGVKD. The CDR3 here is CAISVGTSLTSNTEAFF. Written as DNA, the CDR3 is TGTGCCATCAGTGTGGGGACATCCCTAACGTCGAACACTGAAGCTTTCTTT.